A single sample gave rise to the 9 T cell receptor beta chains below, sequenced in a study of molecular identifiers for immune sequencing clone quantification. TCRdb analysed the PCR reads with MiXCR anew, one entry per CDR3 protein. The data show over 35,000 distinct CDR3 sequences, with 20% to 25% seen just once and around 0.89% held by the top ten. Input material: naive CD8+ T cells from blood, with Jurkat cell RNA spiked in. Subset denoted: FACS-sorted CD8+CD4-CCR7+CD45RA+ naive T cells. Receptors originate from a human donor in good health. Some libraries in this study had Jurkat cell RNA spiked in.

The chain recombines TRBV2 with TRBJ1-4; a possible D gene is TRBD1 (5 bases). The V gene lost 4 bases and the J gene lost 2 bases, with 17 bases spanning the gap. The CDR3 sequence is 17 residues long. Germline V gene lookup returns CDR1 SNHLY and CDR2 FYNNEI. CDR3 in amino acids: CASSGSAREGTNEKLFF. In nucleotides, the CDR3 is TGTGCCAGCAGTGGCTCGGCTAGGGAGGGGACTAATGAAAAACTGTTTTTT.

The sample holds a few counts of this clonotype. This could be a read error, since a much larger clone is one nucleotide away. The chain carries TRBV7-9 and TRBJ1-1; no reliable D call. Germline CDR1 is SEHNR and CDR2 is FQNEAQ (reference sequence). Trimming took off 4 bases at V and 4 bases at J, with 16 bases between the two ends. The CDR3 has 15 amino acids. CDR3 amino acids: CASSSAMAMSTEAFF. CDR3 nucleotide sequence: TGTGCCAGCAGCTCAGCCATGGCCATGAGCACTGAAGCTTTCTTT.

As regards this clonotype: A much larger clone lies a single base off, so this may be a read error. The V and J genes are TRBV12-3 or TRBV12-4 and TRBJ2-3; possible D gene TRBD2, 5 bases. The CDR3 loop spans 16 amino acids. CDR3 in amino acids: CASSFWVGSSTDTRYF. The CDR3 nucleotides are TGTGCCAGCAGTTTTTGGGTAGGGTCTAGCACAGATACGCGGTATTTT.

Regarding this clonotype: The CDR3 carries no conserved terminal phenylalanine or tryptophan, so it likely arises from a read error. The chain links TRBV6-2 or TRBV6-3 to TRBJ2-2; perhaps TRBD1 as D (5 bases). The germline CDR1 and CDR2 sequences are MNHEY and SVGEGT. Deletions cut 6 bases from V and 6 bases from J, with 14 bases between. CDR3 size: 14 residues. CDR3 coding DNA: TGTGCCAGCAGCACCCCAGGGTTACCCGGGGAGCTGTTTTCT. Protein: CASSTPGLPGELFS.

On this clonotype: Possible read error: a much larger clone is one base away. This chain connects TRBV7-8 to TRBJ1-4, with D tentatively TRBD1 (6 bases). Germline V gives CDR1 SGHVS, CDR2 FQNEAQ. The CDR3 runs to 15 residues. The CDR3 protein is CSSRGTGWSNEKLFF. CDR3 nucleotides: TGTTCCAGCAGGGGAACAGGGTGGTCTAATGAAAAACTGTTTTTT. Full variable domain (outside the CDR3, taken from reference TRBV7-8 and TRBJ1-4): GAGVSQSPRYKVAKRGQDVALRCDPISGHVSLFWYQQALGQGPEFLTYFQNEAQLDKSGLPSDRFFAERPEGSVSTLKIQRTQQEDSAVYLCSSRGTGWSNEKLFFGSGTQLSVL.

As for this clonotype: This sequence may be a read error, since a much larger clone differs from it by one base. This chain connects TRBV6-1 to TRBJ1-1; D possibly corresponds to TRBD1 (5 bases). This CDR3 has 12 amino acids. The germline CDR1 and CDR2 sequences are MNHNS and SASEGT. V dropped 3 bases and J dropped 10 bases, with 12 bases sitting between them. CDR3 sequence: CASSDLGQGAFF. CDR3 DNA: TGTGCCAGCAGTGATTTGGGGCAAGGAGCTTTCTTT.

This clonotype occurred many times. The CDR3: CSVDAGSYTEAFF. The CDR3 DNA reads TGCAGCGTTGATGCAGGGTCGTACACTGAAGCTTTCTTT. This sequence joins TRBV29-1 and TRBJ1-1; D may be TRBD1 (5 bases). Between the trimmed V and J ends, which lost 3 bases and 3 bases, there was a span of 11 bases. The germline CDR1 and CDR2 sequences are SQVTM and ANQGSEA. The CDR3 is made up of 13 amino acids.

Only a few counts were recorded for this clonotype. This could be a read error, since a much larger clone is one nucleotide away. The chain links TRBV10-3 to TRBJ2-3, with D unclear. From germline, CDR1 is ENHRY and CDR2 SYGVKD. V lost 10 bases and J 2 bases, leaving 4 bases between the germline ends. The CDR3 is 10 amino acids. This CDR3 reads CANLTDTQYF. The DNA for the CDR3 is TGTGCCAACCTCACAGATACGCAGTATTTT.

This clonotype was detected many times. The CDR3 loop is CASSLGLTDTQYF. The CDR3 coding sequence is TGTGCCAGCAGCTTAGGTCTCACAGATACGCAGTATTTT. The chain carries TRBV7-9 and TRBJ2-3; D unclear. Per germline, CDR1 SEHNR and CDR2 FQNEAQ (reference sequence). The CDR3 totals 13 residues. Trimming took off 1 base at V and 2 bases at J, with 4 bases between the two ends.